This T cell receptor beta chain originates from a study of cytotoxic CD8 clonotypes in ibrutinib-treated CLL. Study-wide background: Outcomes included approximately 25 partial and 2 complete responses; after median roughly six years, approximately 14 stayed remitted and 12 progressed. After a median roughly 12 months on treatment (6 to 36), response samples were drawn.

The CDR3 is made up of 14 amino acids. Germline CDR1 is MDHEN and CDR2 is SYDVKM. The V end was cut by 6 bases, the J end by 6 bases, with 14 bases between. Using immunoSEQ multiplex PCR, the repertoire was profiled, and TCRdb retains in-frame clones only, with some absent. The sample gives approximately 320,000 clones, roughly 67% of which show up once; around 6.6% is in the top ten. Study observations and caveats: Once treatment began, public clonotypes, which were uncommon, contracted or stayed stable.

As to this clone: Its antigen remains unidentified.

The chain is built from TRBV28 and TRBJ2-2; tentatively, D is TRBD1 (6 bases). This TCR was recovered from a human donor with chronic lymphocytic leukemia. This material consisted of PBMCs, taken after 36 months of ibrutinib treatment. The CDR3 is CASRPQGLAGELFF. For the CDR3, the DNA is TGTGCCAGCAGGCCCCAGGGGTTGGCCGGGGAGCTGTTTTTT.